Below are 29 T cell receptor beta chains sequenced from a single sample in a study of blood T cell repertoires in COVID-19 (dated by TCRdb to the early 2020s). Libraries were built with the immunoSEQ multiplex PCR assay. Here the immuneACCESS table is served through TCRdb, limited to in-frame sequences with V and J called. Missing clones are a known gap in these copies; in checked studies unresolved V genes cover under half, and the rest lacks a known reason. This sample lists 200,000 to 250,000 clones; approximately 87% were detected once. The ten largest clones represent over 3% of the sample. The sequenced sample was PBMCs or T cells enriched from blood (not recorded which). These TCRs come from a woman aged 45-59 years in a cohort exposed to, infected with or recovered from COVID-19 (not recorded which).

The CDR3 DNA sequence: TGTGCCAGCAGCCCACGGACTACGCAGTCCTACGAGCAGTACTTC. Translating gives CASSPRTTQSYEQYF. The rearrangement uses TRBV9 and TRBJ2-7; tentative D call: TRBD2 (6 bases). The length of the CDR3 is 15 residues. Trimming took off 4 bases at V and 1 base at J, with 15 bases between the two ends. The germline gives CDR1 SGDLS, CDR2 YYNGEE.

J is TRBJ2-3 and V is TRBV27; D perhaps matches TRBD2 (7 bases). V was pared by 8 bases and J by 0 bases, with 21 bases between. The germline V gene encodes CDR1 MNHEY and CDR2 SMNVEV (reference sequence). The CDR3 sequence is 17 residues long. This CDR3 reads CASPIEPGGPSTDTQYF. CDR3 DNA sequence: TGTGCCAGCCCCATCGAGCCCGGGGGGCCTAGCACAGATACGCAGTATTTT.

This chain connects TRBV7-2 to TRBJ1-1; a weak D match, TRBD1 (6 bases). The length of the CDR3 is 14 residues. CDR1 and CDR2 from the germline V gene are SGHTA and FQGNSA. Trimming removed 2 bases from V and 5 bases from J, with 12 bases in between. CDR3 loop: CASSLSGARTEAFF. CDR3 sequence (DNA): TGTGCCAGCAGCTTATCAGGGGCGAGGACTGAAGCTTTCTTT.

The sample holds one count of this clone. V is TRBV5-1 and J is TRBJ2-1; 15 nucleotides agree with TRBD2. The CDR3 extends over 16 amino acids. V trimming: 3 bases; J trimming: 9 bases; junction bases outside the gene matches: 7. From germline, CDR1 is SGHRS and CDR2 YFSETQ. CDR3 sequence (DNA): TGCGCCAGCAGCTACCGGACTAGCGGGGGGGCCAGTGAGCAGTTCTTC. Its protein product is CASSYRTSGGASEQFF.

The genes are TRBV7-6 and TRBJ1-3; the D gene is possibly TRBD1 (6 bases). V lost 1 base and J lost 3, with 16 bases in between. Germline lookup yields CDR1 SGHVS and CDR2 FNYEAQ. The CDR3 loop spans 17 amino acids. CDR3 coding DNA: TGTGCCAGCAGCTTAGAGTACGCGGGGGGCTATGGAAACACCATATATTTT. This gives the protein CASSLEYAGGYGNTIYF.

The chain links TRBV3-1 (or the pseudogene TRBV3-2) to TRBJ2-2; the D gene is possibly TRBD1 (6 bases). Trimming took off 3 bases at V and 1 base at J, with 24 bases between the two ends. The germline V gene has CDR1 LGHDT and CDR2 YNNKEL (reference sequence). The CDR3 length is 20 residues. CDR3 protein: CASSQKDVQGRRVNTGELFF. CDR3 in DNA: TGTGCCAGCAGCCAGAAAGATGTGCAGGGGCGCCGGGTGAACACCGGGGAGCTGTTTTTT.

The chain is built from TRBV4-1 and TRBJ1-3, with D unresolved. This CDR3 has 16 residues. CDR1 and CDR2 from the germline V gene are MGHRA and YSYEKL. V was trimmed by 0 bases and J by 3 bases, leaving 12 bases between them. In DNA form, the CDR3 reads TGCGCCAGCAGCCAAGATTCATCAGATTATGGAAACACCATATATTTT. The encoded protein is CASSQDSSDYGNTIYF.

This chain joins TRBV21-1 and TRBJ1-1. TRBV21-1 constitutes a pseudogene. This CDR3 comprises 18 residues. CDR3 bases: TGTGCCAGCAGCAAACGGGGTTGGTCAGCCACAGTGAGCACTGAAGCTTTCTTT. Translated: CASSKRGWSATVSTEAFF.

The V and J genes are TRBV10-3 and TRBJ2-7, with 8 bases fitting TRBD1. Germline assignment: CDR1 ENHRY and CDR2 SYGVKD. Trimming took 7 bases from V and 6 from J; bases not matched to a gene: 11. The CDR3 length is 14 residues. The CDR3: CAIKIDRGVPEQYF. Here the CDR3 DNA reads TGTGCCATCAAGATAGACAGGGGCGTACCCGAGCAGTACTTC.

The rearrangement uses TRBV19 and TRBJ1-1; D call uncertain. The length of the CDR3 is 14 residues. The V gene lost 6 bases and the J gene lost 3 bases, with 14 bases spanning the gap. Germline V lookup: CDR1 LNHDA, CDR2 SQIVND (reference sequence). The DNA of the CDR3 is TGTGCCAGTAGGGGCAGATTAATGGACACTGAAGCTTTCTTT. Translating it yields CASRGRLMDTEAFF. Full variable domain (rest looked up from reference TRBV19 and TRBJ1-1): DGGITQSPKYLFRKEGQNVTLSCEQNLNHDAMYWYRQDPGQGLRLIYYSQIVNDFQKGDIAEGYSVSREKKESFPLTVTSAQKNPTAFYLCASRGRLMDTEAFFGQGTRLTVV.

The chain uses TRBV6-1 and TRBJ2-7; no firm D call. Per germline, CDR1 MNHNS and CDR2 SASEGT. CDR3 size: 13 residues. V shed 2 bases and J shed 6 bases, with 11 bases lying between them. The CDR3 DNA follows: TGTGCCAGCAGTGAAAACCGCGCGCTCGAGCAGTACTTC. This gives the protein CASSENRALEQYF.

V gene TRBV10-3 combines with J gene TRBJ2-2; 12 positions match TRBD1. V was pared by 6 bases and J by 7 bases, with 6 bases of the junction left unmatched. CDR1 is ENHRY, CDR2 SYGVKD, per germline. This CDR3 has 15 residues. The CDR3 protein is CAISTGTGGSGELFF. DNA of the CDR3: TGTGCCATCAGCACCGGGACAGGGGGCAGCGGGGAGCTGTTTTTT.

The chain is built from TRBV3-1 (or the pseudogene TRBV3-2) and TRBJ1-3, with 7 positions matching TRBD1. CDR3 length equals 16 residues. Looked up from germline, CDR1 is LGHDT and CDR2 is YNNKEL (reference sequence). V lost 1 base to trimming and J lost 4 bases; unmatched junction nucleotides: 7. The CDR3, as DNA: TGTGCCAGCAGCCAAGGACAGGGAATTTACGGAAACACCATATATTTT. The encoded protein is CASSQGQGIYGNTIYF.

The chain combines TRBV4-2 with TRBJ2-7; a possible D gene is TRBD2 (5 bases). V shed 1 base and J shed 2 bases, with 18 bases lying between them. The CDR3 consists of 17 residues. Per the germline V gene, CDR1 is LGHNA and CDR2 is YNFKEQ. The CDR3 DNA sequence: TGTGCCAGCAGCCAAGGGGGTGAGCTAGCTGGAACCTACGAGCAGTACTTC. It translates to CASSQGGELAGTYEQYF.

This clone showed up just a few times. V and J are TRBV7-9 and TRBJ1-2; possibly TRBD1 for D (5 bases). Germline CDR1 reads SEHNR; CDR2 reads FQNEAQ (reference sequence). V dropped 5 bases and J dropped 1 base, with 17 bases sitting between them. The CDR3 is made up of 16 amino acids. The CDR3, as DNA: TGTGCCAGCAGCCCGGGAGACGGAAGGGGTAACTATGGCTACACCTTC. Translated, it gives CASSPGDGRGNYGYTF.

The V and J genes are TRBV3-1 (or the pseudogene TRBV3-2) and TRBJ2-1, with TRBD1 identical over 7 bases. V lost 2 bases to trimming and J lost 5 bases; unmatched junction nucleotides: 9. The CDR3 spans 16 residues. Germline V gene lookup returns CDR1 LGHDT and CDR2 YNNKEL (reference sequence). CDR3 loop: CASSQFRDSANNEQFF. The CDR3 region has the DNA TGTGCCAGCAGCCAATTCCGGGACAGTGCAAACAATGAGCAGTTCTTC.

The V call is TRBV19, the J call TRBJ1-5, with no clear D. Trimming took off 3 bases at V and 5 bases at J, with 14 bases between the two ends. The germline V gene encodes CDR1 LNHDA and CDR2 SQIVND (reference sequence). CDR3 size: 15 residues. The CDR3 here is CASSMTRETHQPQHF. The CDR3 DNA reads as TGTGCCAGTAGTATGACACGGGAAACCCATCAGCCCCAGCATTTT.

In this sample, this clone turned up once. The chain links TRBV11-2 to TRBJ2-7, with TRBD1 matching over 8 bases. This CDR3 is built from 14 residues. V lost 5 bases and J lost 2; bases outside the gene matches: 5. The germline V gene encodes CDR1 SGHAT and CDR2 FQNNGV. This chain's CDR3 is CASSLPTGAYEQYF. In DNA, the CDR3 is TGTGCCAGCAGCCTACCGACAGGGGCCTACGAGCAGTACTTC.

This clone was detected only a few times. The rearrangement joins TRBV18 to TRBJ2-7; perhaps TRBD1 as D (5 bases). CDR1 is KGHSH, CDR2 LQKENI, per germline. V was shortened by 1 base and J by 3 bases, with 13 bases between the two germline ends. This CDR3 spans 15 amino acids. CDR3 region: CASSPLSGPYYEQYF. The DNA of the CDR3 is TGTGCCAGCTCACCACTGTCAGGGCCCTACTACGAGCAGTACTTC.

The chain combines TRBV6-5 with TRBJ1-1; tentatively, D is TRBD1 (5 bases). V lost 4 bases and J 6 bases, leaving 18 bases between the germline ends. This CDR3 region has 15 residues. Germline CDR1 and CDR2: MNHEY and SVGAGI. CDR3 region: CASSSRLTGTSEAFF. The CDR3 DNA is TGTGCCAGCAGTTCACGCTTGACCGGGACTTCTGAAGCTTTCTTT.

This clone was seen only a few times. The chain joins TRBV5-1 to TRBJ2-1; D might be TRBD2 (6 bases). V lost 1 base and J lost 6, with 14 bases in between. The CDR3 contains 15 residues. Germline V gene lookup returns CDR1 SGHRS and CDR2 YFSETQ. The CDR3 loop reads CASSLPRLDRNEQFF. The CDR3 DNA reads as TGCGCCAGCAGCTTGCCAAGACTAGATCGCAATGAGCAGTTCTTC.

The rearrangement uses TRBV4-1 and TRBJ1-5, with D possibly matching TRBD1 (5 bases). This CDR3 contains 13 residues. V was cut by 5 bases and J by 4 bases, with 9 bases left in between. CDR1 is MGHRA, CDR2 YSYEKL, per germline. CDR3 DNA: TGCGCCAGCAGCGTCCCAGGGAATCAGCCCCAGCATTTT. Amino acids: CASSVPGNQPQHF.

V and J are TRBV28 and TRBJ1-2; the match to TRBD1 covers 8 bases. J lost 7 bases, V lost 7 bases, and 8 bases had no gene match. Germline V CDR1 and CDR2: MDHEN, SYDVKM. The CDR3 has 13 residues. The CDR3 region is CASKISGGIGYTF. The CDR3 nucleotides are TGTGCCAGCAAAATATCAGGGGGCATTGGCTACACCTTC.

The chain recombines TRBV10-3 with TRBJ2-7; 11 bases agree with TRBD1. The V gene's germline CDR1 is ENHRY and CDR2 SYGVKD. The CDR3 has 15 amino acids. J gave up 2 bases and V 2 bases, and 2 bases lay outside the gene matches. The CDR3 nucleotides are TGTGCCATCAGTGAGACGGACAGGGGGCCCTACGAGCAGTACTTC. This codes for CAISETDRGPYEQYF.

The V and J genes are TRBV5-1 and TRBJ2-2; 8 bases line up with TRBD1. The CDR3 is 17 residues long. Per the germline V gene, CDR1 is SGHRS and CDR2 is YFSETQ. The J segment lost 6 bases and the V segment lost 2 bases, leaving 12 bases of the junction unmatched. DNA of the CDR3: TGCGCCAGCAGCTTTAACCCCGGACAGGGCGGGTCCGGGGAGCTGTTTTTT. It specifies CASSFNPGQGGSGELFF.

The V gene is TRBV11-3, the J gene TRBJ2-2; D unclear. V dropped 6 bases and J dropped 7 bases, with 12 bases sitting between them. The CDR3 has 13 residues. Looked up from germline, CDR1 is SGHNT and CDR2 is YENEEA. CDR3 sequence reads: CASSFSVVGELFF. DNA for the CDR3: TGTGCCAGCAGTTTTAGTGTCGTCGGGGAGCTGTTTTTT.

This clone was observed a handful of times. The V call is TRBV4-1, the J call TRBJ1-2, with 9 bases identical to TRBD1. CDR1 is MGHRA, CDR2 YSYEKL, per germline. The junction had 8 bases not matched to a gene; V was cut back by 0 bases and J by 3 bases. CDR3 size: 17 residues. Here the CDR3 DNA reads TGCGCCAGCAGCCAAGAGTACAGGGGGCGCCTGGACTATGGCTACACCTTC. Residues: CASSQEYRGRLDYGYTF.

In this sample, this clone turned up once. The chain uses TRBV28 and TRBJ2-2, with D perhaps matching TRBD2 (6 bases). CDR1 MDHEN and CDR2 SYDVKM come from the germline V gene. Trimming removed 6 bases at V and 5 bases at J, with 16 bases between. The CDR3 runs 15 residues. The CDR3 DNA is TGTGCCAGCAGGCCAGGACACCGGGGGACCGGGGAGCTGTTTTTT. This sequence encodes CASRPGHRGTGELFF.

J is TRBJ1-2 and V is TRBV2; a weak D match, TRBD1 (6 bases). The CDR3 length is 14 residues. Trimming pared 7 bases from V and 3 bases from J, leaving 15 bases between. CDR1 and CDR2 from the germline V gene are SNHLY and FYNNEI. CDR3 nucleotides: TGTGCCAGCACCCCCGGACAGCACTACTATGGCTACACCTTC. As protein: CASTPGQHYYGYTF.